This record covers a single T cell receptor beta chain. No antigen is known for it. The sample is drawn from a study of shared clonotypes between healthy human individuals. Study in general: The study used three CD4 naive, three CD4 memory, two CD8 naive and one CD8 memory plate per donor.

Deep level was the assay's run setting. TCRdb's copy holds only in-frame clones and misses some; the assay was immunoSEQ multiplex PCR. The sample comprises under 2,500,000 clones, 90% to 97% of which are singletons, and more than 0.1% rests with the top ten. Whole-study findings and limits: Despite large depth, sorted-subset datasets appeared incompletely sequenced.

Germline V gives CDR1 SGHRS, CDR2 YFSETQ. The V end lost 0 bases, the J end lost 5 bases, and 8 bases lay between the germline ends. The CDR3 runs to 13 residues. The receptor was isolated from a man between 18 and 35 years old in good health. The sample taken for sequencing was naive CD4+ T cells sorted from blood. The subset: CD45RA+ positively selected. This chain connects TRBV5-1 to TRBJ1-1; D call uncertain. The CDR3 spells CASSLEPGTEAFF. CDR3 nucleotide sequence: TGCGCCAGCAGCTTGGAACCGGGTACTGAAGCTTTCTTT.